Below, 31 T cell receptor beta chains from the same sample are listed, as sequenced in a study of cytomegalovirus exposure and HLA in healthy donors. In the PCR, 60 Vbeta and 13 Jbeta primers were used. Only in-frame clones appear in the TCRdb table, and some are missing; sequencing was by immunoSEQ multiplex PCR. Of about 160,000 clones listed, 75% are singletons. Sample: PBMCs. These receptors all stem from a woman in her forties or fifties in good health and CMV-seropositive.

The chain has TRBV29-1 and TRBJ2-7; 12 bases match TRBD1. The CDR3 runs 20 residues. V gave up 3 bases and J gave up 2 bases; unmatched junction bases: 20. Germline assignment: CDR1 SQVTM and CDR2 ANQGSEA. The CDR3 region is CSVEGQGARAPTPNPYEQYF. The CDR3 bases are TGCAGCGTTGAGGGACAGGGGGCGAGGGCACCCACCCCAAACCCCTACGAGCAGTACTTC.

V is TRBV6-6 and J is TRBJ2-5; D unresolved. Germline CDR1 reads MNHNY; CDR2 reads SVGAGI (reference sequence). The CDR3 is made up of 11 amino acids. V dropped 6 bases and J dropped 4 bases, with 6 bases sitting between them. CDR3 region: CASRSSETQYF. The CDR3 DNA is TGTGCCAGCAGGTCATCAGAGACCCAGTACTTC.

This clone turned up a few times. The chain recombines TRBV19 with TRBJ1-1, with TRBD1 matching over 7 bases. Trimming removed 5 bases from V and 6 bases from J; junction bases left unmatched: 12. The CDR3 consists of 15 residues. Germline assignment: CDR1 LNHDA and CDR2 SQIVND (reference sequence). CDR3 protein: CASSGYNRGLAEAFF. In DNA, the CDR3 is TGTGCCAGTAGTGGGTATAACAGGGGCTTGGCTGAAGCTTTCTTT.

The genes are TRBV9 and TRBJ1-6; D is unresolved. Germline-derived CDR1 and CDR2 are SGDLS and YYNGEE. V was pared by 0 bases and J by 8 bases, with 9 bases between. CDR3 length: 14 amino acids. The CDR3 DNA sequence: TGTGCCAGCAGCGTAGGATGGAGGGATTCACCCCTCCACTTT. It is translated as CASSVGWRDSPLHF.

The chain carries TRBV6-1 and TRBJ1-2; D not certain. Trimming shortened V by 1 base and J by 4 bases, and 10 bases separated the two germline ends. The CDR3 runs 14 residues. Germline V gives CDR1 MNHNS, CDR2 SASEGT. The CDR3 spells CASSEGGGIYGYTF. The CDR3 DNA reads as TGTGCCAGCAGTGAAGGGGGAGGGATCTATGGCTACACCTTC.

This chain uses TRBV7-9 with TRBJ2-1, with 9 bases identical to TRBD1. There are 17 residues in the CDR3. Looked up from germline, CDR1 is SEHNR and CDR2 is FQNEAQ (reference sequence). V trimming: 1 base; J trimming: 7 bases; junction bases outside the gene matches: 11. The CDR3 is CASSLVIGTGSMNEQFF. In DNA form, the CDR3 reads TGTGCCAGCAGCTTAGTGATCGGGACAGGGTCGATGAATGAGCAGTTCTTC. Complete variable domain (other parts from reference TRBV7-9 and TRBJ2-1): DTGVSQNPRHKITKRGQNVTFRCDPISEHNRLYWYRQTLGQGPEFLTYFQNEAQLEKSRLLSDRFSAERPKGSFSTLEIQRTEQGDSAMYLCASSLVIGTGSMNEQFFGPGTRLTVL.

This chain connects TRBV5-1 to TRBJ2-7; TRBD2 agrees at 9 bases. The CDR3 contains 15 residues. In germline, CDR1 is SGHRS, CDR2 YFSETQ. V shed 0 bases, J shed 5 bases, and the junction held 6 bases outside the gene matches. CDR3 nucleotide sequence: TGCGCCAGCAGCTTGGCTCTAGCGGGGATGAACGAGCAGTACTTC. Its translation is CASSLALAGMNEQYF. The full variable domain, completed using reference TRBV5-1 and TRBJ2-7, is KAGVTQTPRYLIKTRGQQVTLSCSPISGHRSVSWYQQTPGQGLQFLFEYFSETQRNKGNFPGRFSGRQFSNSRSEMNVSTLELGDSALYLCASSLALAGMNEQYFGPGTRLTVT.

The V gene is TRBV9, the J gene TRBJ2-5; 8 nucleotides align to TRBD2. The DNA end lines up better with TRBJ2-7; the J call may be wrong. CDR1 and CDR2 (germline): SGDLS, YYNGEE. The CDR3 is 18 amino acids. CDR3 sequence: CASSVAGGMTSNPYEQYF. DNA of the CDR3: TGTGCCAGCAGCGTAGCGGGGGGGATGACTAGCAACCCCTACGAGCAGTACTTC.

The chain is built from TRBV19 and TRBJ2-6, with D perhaps TRBD1 (6 bases). Trimming took 6 bases from V and 1 from J, leaving 16 bases between them. CDR3 size: 17 residues. Germline CDR1 reads LNHDA; CDR2 reads SQIVND (reference sequence). CDR3 bases: TGTGCCAGTAGCACAGGGATCGGGCAATCTGGGGCCAACGTCCTGACTTTC. Its translation: CASSTGIGQSGANVLTF.

V and J are TRBV2 and TRBJ1-2, with D unclear. There are 13 residues in the CDR3. The V and J ends lost 10 bases and 5 bases respectively, with 17 bases between them. Germline values: CDR1 SNHLY, CDR2 FYNNEI. DNA for the CDR3: TGTGCCACCCAACGTGGCAGAGGTTATGGCTACACCTTC. It yields the protein CATQRGRGYGYTF.

V is TRBV6-4 and J is TRBJ2-3; D is uncertain. The CDR3 runs to 14 residues. The V end lost 0 bases, the J end lost 3 bases, and 7 bases lay between the germline ends. Per the germline V gene, CDR1 is MRHNA and CDR2 is SNTAGT. CDR3 sequence: CASSDSSRTDTQYF. DNA for the CDR3: TGTGCCAGCAGTGACTCAAGCCGAACAGATACGCAGTATTTT.

CDR3 sequence: CASSDYLWGYTF. The CDR3 coding sequence is TGTGCCAGCAGTGACTACTTGTGGGGCTACACCTTC. This rearrangement joins TRBV25-1 to TRBJ1-2; D not certain. The CDR3 is 12 amino acids. Per the germline V gene, CDR1 is MGHDK and CDR2 is SYGVNS. V was clipped by 3 bases and J by 8 bases, with 10 bases between them.

CDR3 sequence (DNA): TGTGCCAGCAGCGTAGAGCCAGGCGAGTGGGGGGGCAATGAGCAGTTCTTC. Encoded protein: CASSVEPGEWGGNEQFF. V usage is TRBV9 and J usage is TRBJ2-1; TRBD2 matches 7 bases. The CDR3 has 17 residues. V was pared by 0 bases and J by 6 bases, with 12 bases of the junction left unmatched. Germline V gene data show CDR1 as SGDLS and CDR2 as YYNGEE.

The chain uses TRBV6-1 and TRBJ1-3; D gene uncertain. Per germline, CDR1 MNHNS and CDR2 SASEGT. CDR3 length: 15 amino acids. V gave up 5 bases and J gave up 0 bases, with 11 bases separating them. The CDR3: CASSTSLSSGNTIYF. The DNA for the CDR3 is TGTGCCAGCAGTACTTCTCTGAGCTCTGGAAACACCATATATTTT.

The chain carries TRBV2 and TRBJ2-2, with D possibly TRBD2 on 5 matching bases. Germline CDR1 reads SNHLY; CDR2 reads FYNNEI. This CDR3 has 13 residues. V lost 4 bases and J 7 bases, leaving 10 bases between the germline ends. CDR3: CASSGISGGELFF. DNA of the CDR3: TGTGCCAGCAGTGGGATAAGCGGCGGGGAGCTGTTTTTT.

As to this clone: This sample includes further DNA sequences coding for the same CDR3. J is TRBJ1-4 and V is TRBV5-1, with 8 bases lining up with TRBD1. V trimming: 4 bases; J trimming: 6 bases; junction bases outside the gene matches: 5. Looked up from germline, CDR1 is SGHRS and CDR2 is YFSETQ. The CDR3 is 14 amino acids. The CDR3 sequence is CASSPDRGDEKLFF. The CDR3 bases are TGCGCCAGCAGCCCTGACAGGGGTGATGAAAAACTGTTTTTT.

The chain employs TRBV2 and TRBJ2-1, with 11 nucleotides matching TRBD2. Germline CDR1 reads SNHLY; CDR2 reads FYNNEI. The length of the CDR3 is 15 residues. Trimming removed 7 bases from V and 3 bases from J; junction bases left unmatched: 5. CDR3 amino acids: CASKPSGGHYNEQFF. CDR3 bases: TGTGCCAGCAAGCCTAGCGGGGGGCACTACAATGAGCAGTTCTTC.

This clone has just one count. This chain connects TRBV30 to TRBJ1-1, with 9 nucleotides matching TRBD1. Germline V CDR1 and CDR2: GTSNPN, SVGIG (reference sequence). V lost 2 bases to trimming and J lost 5 bases; unmatched junction nucleotides: 6. The CDR3 has 14 residues. The CDR3 DNA reads TGTGCCTGGAGTTACGGGACAGGGAAGACTGAAGCTTTCTTT. Translated, it gives CAWSYGTGKTEAFF. Drawing the rest from reference TRBV30 and TRBJ1-1, the complete variable domain is SQTIHQWPATLVQPVGSPLSLECTVEGTSNPNLYWYRQAAGRGLQLLFYSVGIGQISSEVPQNLSASRPQDRQFILSSKKLLLSDSGFYLCAWSYGTGKTEAFFGQGTRLTVV.

The chain uses TRBV27 and TRBJ1-6, with 9 positions matching TRBD1. Germline V gives CDR1 MNHEY, CDR2 SMNVEV (reference sequence). Trimming cost V 8 bases and J 10 bases; bases outside gene matches: 9. This CDR3 is built from 14 residues. Here the CDR3 reads CASATGGKRSPLHF. The CDR3 nucleotides read TGTGCCAGCGCGACAGGGGGTAAGAGGTCACCCCTCCACTTT.

This chain joins TRBV13 and TRBJ2-3; TRBD2 agrees at 12 bases. The CDR3 is made up of 15 amino acids. Germline values: CDR1 PRHDT, CDR2 FYEKMQ (reference sequence). V trimming: 8 bases; J trimming: 5 bases; junction bases outside the gene matches: 8. In DNA, the CDR3 is TGTGCCAGCTTGACTAGCGGGGGCGGGGAAGATACGCAGTATTTT. This sequence encodes CASLTSGGGEDTQYF.

This clone was picked up one time. This sequence joins TRBV4-1 and TRBJ2-2, with D maybe TRBD2 (6 bases). Germline CDR1 and CDR2: MGHRA and YSYEKL. Deletions cut 4 bases from V and 3 bases from J, with 15 bases between. CDR3 length: 16 residues. DNA for the CDR3: TGCGCCAGCAGCCGCCCCGGGACTCCCCACACCGGGGAGCTGTTTTTT. This translates into CASSRPGTPHTGELFF.

The chain links TRBV2 to TRBJ2-1; D gene ambiguous. Trimming took 7 bases from V and 0 from J, leaving 10 bases between them. The CDR3 has 14 residues. Germline assignment: CDR1 SNHLY and CDR2 FYNNEI. CDR3 coding DNA: TGTGCCAGCAAGGCACAGATCTCCTACAATGAGCAGTTCTTC. Amino acids: CASKAQISYNEQFF. The whole variable domain, remainder taken from reference TRBV2 and TRBJ2-1, is EPEVTQTPSHQVTQMGQEVILRCVPISNHLYFYWYRQILGQKVEFLVSFYNNEISEKSEIFDDQFSVERPDGSNFTLKIRSTKLEDSAMYFCASKAQISYNEQFFGPGTRLTVL.

The chain recombines TRBV6-1 with TRBJ1-3; D gene uncertain. The germline V gene has CDR1 MNHNS and CDR2 SASEGT. The CDR3 sequence is 14 residues long. Deletions cut 6 bases from V and 5 bases from J, with 14 bases between. The CDR3 spells CASSAGSRRNTIYF. Written as DNA, the CDR3 is TGTGCCAGCAGCGCCGGGTCTAGGAGAAACACCATATATTTT.

V gene TRBV5-6 combines with J gene TRBJ2-1, with 8 bases identical to TRBD2. The trim removed 2 bases at V and 14 bases at J, leaving 3 bases unmatched. This CDR3 is 11 amino acids long. Per germline, CDR1 SGHDT and CDR2 YYEEEE. This chain's CDR3 is CASSLGAGEFF. In nucleotides, the CDR3 is TGTGCCAGCAGCTTAGGAGCGGGGGAGTTCTTC.

This clone has a handful of counts. J is TRBJ2-5 and V is TRBV6-5, with TRBD2 as a possible D gene (6 bases). The CDR3 covers 13 residues. Germline lookup yields CDR1 MNHEY and CDR2 SVGAGI. Trimming stripped 5 bases from V and 1 base from J, with 8 bases between. Here the CDR3 reads CASSVGLQETQYF. For the CDR3, the DNA is TGTGCCAGCAGTGTGGGACTCCAAGAGACCCAGTACTTC.

The genes are TRBV4-1 and TRBJ2-7; 7 nucleotides agree with TRBD1. Germline loops: CDR1 MGHRA, CDR2 YSYEKL. This CDR3 comprises 15 residues. The junction had 5 bases not matched to a gene; V was cut back by 1 base and J by 2 bases. The CDR3 reads CASSQVPGQTYEQYF. The CDR3 region has the DNA TGCGCCAGCAGCCAAGTTCCGGGACAGACCTACGAGCAGTACTTC.

This clone was detected a few times. The J gene is TRBJ2-1, the V gene TRBV6-5, with no clear D. V was cut by 2 bases and J by 7 bases, with 6 bases left in between. The CDR3 contains 12 residues. Germline CDR1 reads MNHEY; CDR2 reads SVGAGI. CDR3 bases: TGTGCCAGCAGTTACAACTGGAATGAGCAGTTCTTC. It encodes CASSYNWNEQFF.

CDR3: CASSGPGGINQPQHF. Written as DNA, the CDR3 is TGTGCCAGCAGTGGACCAGGGGGAATCAATCAGCCCCAGCATTTT. The chain combines TRBV2 with TRBJ1-5; TRBD1 agrees at 7 bases. This CDR3 spans 15 amino acids. The germline CDR1 and CDR2 sequences are SNHLY and FYNNEI. V was pared by 4 bases and J by 3 bases, with 6 bases of the junction left unmatched.

A few counts support this clone. This rearrangement joins TRBV29-1 to TRBJ2-3, with TRBD2 identical over 13 bases. The CDR3 runs to 14 residues. Trimming removed 5 bases from V and 4 bases from J; junction bases left unmatched: 3. Germline CDR1 and CDR2: SQVTM and ANQGSEA. The DNA of the CDR3 is TGCAGCGTTCGGACTAGCGGGGGAGCAGATACGCAGTATTTT. This translates into CSVRTSGGADTQYF.

The chain recombines TRBV5-1 with TRBJ2-5, with a weak D call TRBD2 (7 bases). The CDR3 contains 15 residues. Germline CDR1 is SGHRS and CDR2 is YFSETQ. V lost 5 bases and J 1 base, leaving 15 bases between the germline ends. CDR3 region: CASSRGAGAQETQYF. The CDR3 DNA reads TGCGCCAGCAGTCGGGGGGCAGGAGCCCAAGAGACCCAGTACTTC.

The chain uses TRBV21-1 and TRBJ2-2; the D call of TRBD1 is as the table states it, not checked on the DNA. TRBV21-1 is assigned pseudogene status. The CDR3 consists of 18 residues. The CDR3 here is CASSKGGQGVLHTGELFF. CDR3 bases: TGTGCCAGCAGCAAAGGGGGACAGGGGGTGCTTCACACCGGGGAGCTGTTTTTT.